Here is one T cell receptor beta chain with its context. Its antigen is undetermined. These data belong to a study of T cells in localized non-small cell lung cancer. V lost 7 bases, J lost 6 bases, and 16 bases lay in between. This CDR3 is 14 amino acids long. Germline V gene lookup returns CDR1 MNHNS and CDR2 SASEGT. Repertoires were generated with immunoSEQ multiplex PCR, while TCRdb's copy carries only in-frame clones and drops some. The profile shows about 52,000 clones, more than 85% of them singletons. Findings and limits, study-wide: The study detected a median 57 of the top 100 tumor clones in adjacent lung. Without multi-region sequencing, intratumor heterogeneity could not be excluded. Uninvolved adjacent lung had more T cell clonality than any other tissue, topping tumor. Longer overall survival accompanied higher blood T cell density.

The starting material was PBMCs, obtained before any cancer treatment. This receptor was taken from a female donor with stage II lung adenocarcinoma. V and J are TRBV6-1 and TRBJ2-1; D is perhaps TRBD1 or TRBD2 (6 bases each). The CDR3 here is CASTEGGLVNEQFF. CDR3 nucleotide sequence: TGTGCCAGCACCGAGGGGGGACTGGTCAATGAGCAGTTCTTC.